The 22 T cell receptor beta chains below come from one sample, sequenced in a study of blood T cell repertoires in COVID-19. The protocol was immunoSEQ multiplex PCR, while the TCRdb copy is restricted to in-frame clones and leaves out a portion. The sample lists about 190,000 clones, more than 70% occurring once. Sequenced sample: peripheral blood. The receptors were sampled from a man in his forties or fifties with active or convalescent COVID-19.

The CDR3 nucleotides are TGTGCCAGCAGCCCCCGTGTGACAGGGGAAAATTCACCCCTCCACTTT. Residues: CASSPRVTGENSPLHF. The rearrangement links TRBV11-2 to TRBJ1-6, with 8 positions matching TRBD1. CDR3 length equals 16 residues. Germline V gives CDR1 SGHAT, CDR2 FQNNGV. Losses at the gene ends were 5 bases for V and 7 bases for J; bases not matched to a gene: 10.

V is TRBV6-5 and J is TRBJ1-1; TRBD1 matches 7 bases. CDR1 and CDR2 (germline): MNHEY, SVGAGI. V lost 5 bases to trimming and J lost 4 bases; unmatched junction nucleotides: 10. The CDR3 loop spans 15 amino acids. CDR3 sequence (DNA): TGTGCCAGCAGTACCTACAGGGGCGCTGGCACTGAAGCTTTCTTT. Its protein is CASSTYRGAGTEAFF.

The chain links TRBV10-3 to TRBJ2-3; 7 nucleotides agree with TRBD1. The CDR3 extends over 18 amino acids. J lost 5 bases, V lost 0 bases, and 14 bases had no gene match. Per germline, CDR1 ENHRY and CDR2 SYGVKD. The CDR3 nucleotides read TGTGCCATCAGTGAGTCGACTGGTTGGACAGGAAATTTAGATACGCAGTATTTT. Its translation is CAISESTGWTGNLDTQYF.

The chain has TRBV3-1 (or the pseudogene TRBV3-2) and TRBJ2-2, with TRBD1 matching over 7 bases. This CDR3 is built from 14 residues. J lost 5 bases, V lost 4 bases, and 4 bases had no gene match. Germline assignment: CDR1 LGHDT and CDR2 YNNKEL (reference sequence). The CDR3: CASSPRQGTGELFF. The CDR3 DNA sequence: TGTGCCAGCAGCCCAAGACAGGGAACCGGGGAGCTGTTTTTT.

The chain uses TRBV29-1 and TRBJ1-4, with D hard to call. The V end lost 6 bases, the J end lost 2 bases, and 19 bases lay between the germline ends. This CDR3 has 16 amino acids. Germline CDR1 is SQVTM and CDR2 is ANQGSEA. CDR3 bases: TGCAGCGTCCTTGGGGTTACTAGGTGGACTAATGAAAAACTGTTTTTT. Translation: CSVLGVTRWTNEKLFF.

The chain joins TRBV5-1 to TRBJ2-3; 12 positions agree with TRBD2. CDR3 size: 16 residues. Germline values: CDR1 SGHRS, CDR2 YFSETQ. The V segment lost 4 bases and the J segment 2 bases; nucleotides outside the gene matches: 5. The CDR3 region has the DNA TGCGCCAGCAGCCCCCGACTAGCGGGAGACACAGATACGCAGTATTTT. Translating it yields CASSPRLAGDTDTQYF.

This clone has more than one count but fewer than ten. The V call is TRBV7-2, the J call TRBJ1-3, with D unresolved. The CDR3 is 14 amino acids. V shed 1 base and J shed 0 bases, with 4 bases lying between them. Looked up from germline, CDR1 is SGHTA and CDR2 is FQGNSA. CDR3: CASSLGASGNTIYF. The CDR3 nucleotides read TGTGCCAGCAGCTTAGGAGCCTCTGGAAACACCATATATTTT.

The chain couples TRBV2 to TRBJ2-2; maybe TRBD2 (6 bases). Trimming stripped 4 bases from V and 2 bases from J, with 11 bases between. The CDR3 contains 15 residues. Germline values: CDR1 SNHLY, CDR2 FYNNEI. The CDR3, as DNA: TGTGCCAGCAGTGTAACCGGGACTAACACCGGGGAGCTGTTTTTT. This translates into CASSVTGTNTGELFF.

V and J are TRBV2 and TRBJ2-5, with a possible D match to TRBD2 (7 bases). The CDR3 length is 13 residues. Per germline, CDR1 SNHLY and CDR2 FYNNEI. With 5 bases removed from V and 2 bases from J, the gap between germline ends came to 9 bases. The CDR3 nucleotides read TGTGCCAGCAGTAGGGGGGGACAAGAGACCCAGTACTTC. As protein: CASSRGGQETQYF.

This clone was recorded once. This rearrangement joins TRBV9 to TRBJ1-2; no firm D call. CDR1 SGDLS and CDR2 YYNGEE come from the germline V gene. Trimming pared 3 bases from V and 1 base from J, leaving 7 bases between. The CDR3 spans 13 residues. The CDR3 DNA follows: TGTGCCAGCAGCGCCAGGAATAACTATGGCTACACCTTC. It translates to CASSARNNYGYTF. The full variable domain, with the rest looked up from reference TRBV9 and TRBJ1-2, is DSGVTQTPKHLITATGQRVTLRCSPRSGDLSVYWYQQSLDQGLQFLIQYYNGEERAKGNILERFSAQQFPDLHSELNLSSLELGDSALYFCASSARNNYGYTFGSGTRLTVV.

The CDR3 DNA is TGTGCCAGCAGCGCGGCAATAGGCAGGGCAGAGAATGAGCAGTTCTTC. Translating it yields CASSAAIGRAENEQFF. This chain connects TRBV9 to TRBJ2-1; a possible D gene is TRBD1 (5 bases). V gave up 3 bases and J gave up 7 bases, with 20 bases separating them. Germline V lookup: CDR1 SGDLS, CDR2 YYNGEE. CDR3 size: 16 residues.

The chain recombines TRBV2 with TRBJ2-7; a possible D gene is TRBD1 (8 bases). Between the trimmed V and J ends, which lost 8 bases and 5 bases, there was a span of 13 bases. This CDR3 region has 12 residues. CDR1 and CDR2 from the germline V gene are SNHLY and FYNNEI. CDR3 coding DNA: TGTGCCAGCGGCACAGGGGGGGACGAGCAGTACTTC. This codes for CASGTGGDEQYF.

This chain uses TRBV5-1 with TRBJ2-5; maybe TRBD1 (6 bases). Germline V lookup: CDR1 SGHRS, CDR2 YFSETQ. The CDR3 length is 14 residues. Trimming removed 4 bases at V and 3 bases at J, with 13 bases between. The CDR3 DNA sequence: TGCGCCAGCAGCGTAGGACAGTTTAAAGAGACCCAGTACTTC. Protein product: CASSVGQFKETQYF.

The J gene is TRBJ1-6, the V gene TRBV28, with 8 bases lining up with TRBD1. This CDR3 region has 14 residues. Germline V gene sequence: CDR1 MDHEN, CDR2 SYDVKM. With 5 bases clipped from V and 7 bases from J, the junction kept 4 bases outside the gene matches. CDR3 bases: TGTGCCAGCAGTGTTACAGGGGGGAATTCACCCCTCCACTTT. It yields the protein CASSVTGGNSPLHF.

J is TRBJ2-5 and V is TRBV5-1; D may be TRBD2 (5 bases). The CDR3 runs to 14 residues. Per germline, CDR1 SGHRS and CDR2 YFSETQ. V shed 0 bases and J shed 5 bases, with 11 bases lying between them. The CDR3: CASSLDGMDETQYF. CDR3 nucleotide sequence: TGCGCCAGCAGCTTGGACGGGATGGACGAGACCCAGTACTTC.

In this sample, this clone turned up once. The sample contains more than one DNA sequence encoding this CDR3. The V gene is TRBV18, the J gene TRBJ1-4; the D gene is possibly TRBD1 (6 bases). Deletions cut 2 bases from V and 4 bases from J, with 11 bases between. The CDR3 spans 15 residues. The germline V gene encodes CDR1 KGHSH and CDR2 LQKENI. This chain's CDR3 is CASSPATGHNEKLFF. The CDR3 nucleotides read TGTGCCAGCTCACCAGCTACAGGGCATAATGAAAAACTGTTTTTT.

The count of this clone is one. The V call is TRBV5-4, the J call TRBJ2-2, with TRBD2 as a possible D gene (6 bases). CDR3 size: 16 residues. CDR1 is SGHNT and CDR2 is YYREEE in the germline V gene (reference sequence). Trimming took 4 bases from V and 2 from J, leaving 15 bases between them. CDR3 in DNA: TGTGCCAGCAGCCCGGCGTGGGCGGGAAACACCGGGGAGCTGTTTTTT. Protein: CASSPAWAGNTGELFF.

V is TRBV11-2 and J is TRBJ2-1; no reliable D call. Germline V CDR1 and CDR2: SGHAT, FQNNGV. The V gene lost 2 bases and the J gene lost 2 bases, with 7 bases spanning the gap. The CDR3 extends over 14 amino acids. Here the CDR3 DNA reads TGTGCCAGCAGCTTACAGCGTACCTACAATGAGCAGTTCTTC. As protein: CASSLQRTYNEQFF.

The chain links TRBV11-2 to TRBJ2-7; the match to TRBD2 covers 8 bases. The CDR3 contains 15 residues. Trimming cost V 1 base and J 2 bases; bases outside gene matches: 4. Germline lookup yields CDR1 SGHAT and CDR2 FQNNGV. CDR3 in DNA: TGTGCCAGCAGCTTAGGTAGCGGGGACCCCTACGAGCAGTACTTC. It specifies CASSLGSGDPYEQYF.

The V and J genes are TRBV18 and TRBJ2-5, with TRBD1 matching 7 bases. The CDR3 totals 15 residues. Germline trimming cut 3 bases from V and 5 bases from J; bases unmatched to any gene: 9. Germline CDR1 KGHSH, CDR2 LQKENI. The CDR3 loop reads CASSPNRGLGETQYF. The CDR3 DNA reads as TGTGCCAGCTCACCCAACAGGGGATTGGGCGAGACCCAGTACTTC.

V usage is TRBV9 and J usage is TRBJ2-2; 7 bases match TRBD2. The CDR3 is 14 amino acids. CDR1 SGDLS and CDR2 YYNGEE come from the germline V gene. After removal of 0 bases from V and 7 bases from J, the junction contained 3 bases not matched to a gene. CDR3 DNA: TGTGCCAGCAGCGTAGGCGGGAGTAACGGGGAGCTGTTTTTT. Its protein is CASSVGGSNGELFF.

CDR3 residues: CAISELAGGPGSYNEQFF. CDR3 coding DNA: TGTGCCATCAGTGAGCTAGCGGGAGGGCCGGGCTCCTACAATGAGCAGTTCTTC. The rearrangement uses TRBV10-3 and TRBJ2-1, with TRBD2 matching over 12 bases. CDR1 is ENHRY and CDR2 is SYGVKD in the germline V gene. This CDR3 contains 18 residues. V gave up 2 bases and J gave up 0 bases; unmatched junction bases: 5.